The clone carrying this T cell receptor beta chain was picked up many times. From the 5' RACE reads, TCRdb called clonotypes with MiXCR, one entry per CDR3 protein. This table has 53,000 or so distinct CDR3 sequences, about 15% appearing once. This entry belongs to a study of T cells of healthy individuals. The receptor's source is a human donor in good health.

CDR3 bases: TGTGCCAGCAGCACAGGGGCCTCCAATCAGCCCCAGCATTTT. Translating it yields CASSTGASNQPQHF. The gene calls are TRBV6-6 and TRBJ1-5; 7 bases are a match to TRBD1. V was pared by 6 bases and J by 3 bases, with 5 bases of the junction left unmatched. The CDR3 is 14 amino acids. Germline lookup yields CDR1 MNHNY and CDR2 SVGAGI (reference sequence).